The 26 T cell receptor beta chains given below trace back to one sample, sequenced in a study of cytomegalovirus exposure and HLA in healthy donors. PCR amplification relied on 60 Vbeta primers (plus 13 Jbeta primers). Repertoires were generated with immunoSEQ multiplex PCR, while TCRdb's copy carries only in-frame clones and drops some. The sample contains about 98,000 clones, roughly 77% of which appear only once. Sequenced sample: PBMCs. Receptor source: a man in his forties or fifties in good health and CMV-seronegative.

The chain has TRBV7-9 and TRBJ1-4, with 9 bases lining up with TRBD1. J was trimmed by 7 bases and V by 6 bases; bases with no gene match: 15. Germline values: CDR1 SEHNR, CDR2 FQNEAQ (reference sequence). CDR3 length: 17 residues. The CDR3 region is CASRPTGTGTIGEKLFF. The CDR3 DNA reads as TGTGCCAGCAGGCCAACAGGGACAGGGACTATAGGTGAAAAACTGTTTTTT.

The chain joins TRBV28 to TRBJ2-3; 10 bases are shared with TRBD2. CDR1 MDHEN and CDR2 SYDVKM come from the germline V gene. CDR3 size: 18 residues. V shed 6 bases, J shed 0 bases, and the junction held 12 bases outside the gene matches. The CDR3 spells CASRILAGKVGSTDTQYF. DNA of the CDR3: TGTGCCAGCAGAATACTAGCGGGGAAGGTGGGGAGCACAGATACGCAGTATTTT.

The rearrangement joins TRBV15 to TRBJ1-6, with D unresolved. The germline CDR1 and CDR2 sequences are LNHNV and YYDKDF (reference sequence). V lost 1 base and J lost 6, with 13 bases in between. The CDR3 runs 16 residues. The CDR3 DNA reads TGTGCCACCAGCAGAGTGGTGGGGAGAGGTAATTCACCCCTCCACTTT. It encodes CATSRVVGRGNSPLHF.

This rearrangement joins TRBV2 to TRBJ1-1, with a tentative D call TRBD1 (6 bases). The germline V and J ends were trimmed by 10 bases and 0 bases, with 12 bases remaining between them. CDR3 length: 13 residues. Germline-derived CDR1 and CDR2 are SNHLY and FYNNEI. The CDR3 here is CATQGSMNTEAFF. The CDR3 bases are TGTGCCACACAGGGATCAATGAACACTGAAGCTTTCTTT.

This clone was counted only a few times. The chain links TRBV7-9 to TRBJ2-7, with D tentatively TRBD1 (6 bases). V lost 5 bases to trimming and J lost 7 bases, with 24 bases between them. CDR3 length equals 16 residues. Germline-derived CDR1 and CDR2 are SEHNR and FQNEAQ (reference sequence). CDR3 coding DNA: TGTGCCAGCAGCCCCTGGGCACAGGGTCCCCTTGGGGAGCAGTACTTC. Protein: CASSPWAQGPLGEQYF.

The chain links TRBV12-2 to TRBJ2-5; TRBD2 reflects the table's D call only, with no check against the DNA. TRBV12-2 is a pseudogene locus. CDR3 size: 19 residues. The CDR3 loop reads CASRLAGTSGGAGRETQYF. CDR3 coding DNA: TGTGCAAGTCGCTTAGCCGGGACTAGCGGGGGGGCCGGTCGAGAGACCCAGTACTTC.

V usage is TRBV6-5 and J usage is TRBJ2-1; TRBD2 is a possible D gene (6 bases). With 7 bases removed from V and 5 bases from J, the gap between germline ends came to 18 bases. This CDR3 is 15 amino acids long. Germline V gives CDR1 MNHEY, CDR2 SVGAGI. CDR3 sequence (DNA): TGTGCCAGCACGCCACGGAGCGGGCCGAACAATGAGCAGTTCTTC. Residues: CASTPRSGPNNEQFF.

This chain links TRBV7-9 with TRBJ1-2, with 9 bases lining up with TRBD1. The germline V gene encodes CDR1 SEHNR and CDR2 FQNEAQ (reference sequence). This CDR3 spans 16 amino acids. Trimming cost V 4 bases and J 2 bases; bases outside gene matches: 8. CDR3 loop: CASSSGTGLLNYGYTF. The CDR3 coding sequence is TGTGCCAGCAGCTCCGGGACAGGGCTATTAAACTATGGCTACACCTTC.

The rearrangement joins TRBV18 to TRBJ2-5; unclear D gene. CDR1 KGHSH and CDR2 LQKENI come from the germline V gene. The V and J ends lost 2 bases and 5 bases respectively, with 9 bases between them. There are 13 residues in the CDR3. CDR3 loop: CASSPGSRETQYF. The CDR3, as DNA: TGTGCCAGCTCACCAGGGTCCAGGGAGACCCAGTACTTC. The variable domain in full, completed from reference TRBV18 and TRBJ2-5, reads NAGVMQNPRHLVRRRGQEARLRCSPMKGHSHVYWYRQLPEEGLKFMVYLQKENIIDESGMPKERFSAEFPKEGPSILRIQQVVRGDSAAYFCASSPGSRETQYFGPGTRLLVL.

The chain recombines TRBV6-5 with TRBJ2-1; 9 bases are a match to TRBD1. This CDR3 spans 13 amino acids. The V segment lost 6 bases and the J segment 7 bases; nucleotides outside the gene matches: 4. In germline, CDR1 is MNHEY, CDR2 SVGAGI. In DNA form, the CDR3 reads TGTGCCAGCAGGGACAGGGGTTGGAATGAGCAGTTCTTC. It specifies CASRDRGWNEQFF.

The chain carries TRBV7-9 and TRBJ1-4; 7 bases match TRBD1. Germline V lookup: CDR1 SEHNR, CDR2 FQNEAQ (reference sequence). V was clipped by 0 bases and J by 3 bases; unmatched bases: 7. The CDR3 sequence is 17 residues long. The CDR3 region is CASSLALDRAPNEKLFF. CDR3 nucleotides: TGTGCCAGCAGCTTAGCCCTCGACAGGGCTCCTAATGAAAAACTGTTTTTT.

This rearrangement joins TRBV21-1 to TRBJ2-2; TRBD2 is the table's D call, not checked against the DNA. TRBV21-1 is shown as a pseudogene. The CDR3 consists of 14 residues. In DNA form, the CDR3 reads TGTGCCCCAAAGCGGACTAAGAACACCGGGGAGCTGTTTTTT. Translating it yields CAPKRTKNTGELFF.

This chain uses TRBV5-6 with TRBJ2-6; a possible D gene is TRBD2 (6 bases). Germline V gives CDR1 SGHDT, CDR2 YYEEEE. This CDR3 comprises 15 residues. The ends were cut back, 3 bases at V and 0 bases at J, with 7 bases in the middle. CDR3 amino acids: CASSSGGSGANVLTF. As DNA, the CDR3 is TGTGCCAGCAGCTCCGGGGGCTCTGGGGCCAACGTCCTGACTTTC.

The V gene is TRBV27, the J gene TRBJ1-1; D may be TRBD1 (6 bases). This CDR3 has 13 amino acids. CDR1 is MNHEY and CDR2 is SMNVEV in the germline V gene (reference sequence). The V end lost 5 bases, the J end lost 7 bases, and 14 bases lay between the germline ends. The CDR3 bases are TGTGCCAGCAGTCAACAGGGCACCTTTGAAGCTTTCTTT. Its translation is CASSQQGTFEAFF.

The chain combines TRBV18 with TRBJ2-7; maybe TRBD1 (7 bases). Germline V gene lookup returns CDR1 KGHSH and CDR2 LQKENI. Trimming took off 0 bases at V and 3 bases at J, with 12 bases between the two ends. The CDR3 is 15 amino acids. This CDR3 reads CASSPPVRGDYEQYF. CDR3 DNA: TGTGCCAGCTCACCACCGGTCAGGGGGGACTACGAGCAGTACTTC.

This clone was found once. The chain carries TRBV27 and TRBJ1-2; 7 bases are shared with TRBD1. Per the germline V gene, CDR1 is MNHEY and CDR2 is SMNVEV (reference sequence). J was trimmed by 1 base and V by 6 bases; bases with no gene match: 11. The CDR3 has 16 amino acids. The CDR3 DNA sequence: TGTGCCAGCAGCGCCCGTCTGGGACAGATTAACTATGGCTACACCTTC. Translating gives CASSARLGQINYGYTF.

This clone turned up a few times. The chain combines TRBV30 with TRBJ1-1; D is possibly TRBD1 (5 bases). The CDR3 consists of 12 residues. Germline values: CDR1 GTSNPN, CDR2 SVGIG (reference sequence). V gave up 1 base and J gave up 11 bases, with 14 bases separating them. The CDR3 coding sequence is TGTGCCTGGAGTGATTGGGGGACTGTCGCTTTCTTT. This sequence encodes CAWSDWGTVAFF.

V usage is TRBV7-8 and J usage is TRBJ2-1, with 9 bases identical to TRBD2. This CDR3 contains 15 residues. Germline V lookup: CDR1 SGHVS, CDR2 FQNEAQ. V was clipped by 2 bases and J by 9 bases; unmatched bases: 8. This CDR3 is CASSLLAGSPSEQFF. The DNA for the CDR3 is TGTGCCAGCAGCTTACTAGCGGGGAGTCCTAGTGAGCAGTTCTTC.

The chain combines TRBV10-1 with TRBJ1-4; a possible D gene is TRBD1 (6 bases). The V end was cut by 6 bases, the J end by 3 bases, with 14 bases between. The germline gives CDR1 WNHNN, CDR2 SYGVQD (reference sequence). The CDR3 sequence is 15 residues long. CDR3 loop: CASSPNQGPNEKLFF. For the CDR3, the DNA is TGCGCCAGCAGCCCAAATCAGGGGCCTAATGAAAAACTGTTTTTT.

The CDR3 region is CASSPRDFGTQYF. The CDR3 coding sequence is TGTGCCAGTAGTCCCCGGGACTTCGGTACGCAGTATTTT. The chain recombines TRBV19 with TRBJ2-3; D perhaps matches TRBD2 (6 bases). This CDR3 has 13 amino acids. The germline CDR1 and CDR2 sequences are LNHDA and SQIVND (reference sequence). V was trimmed by 5 bases and J by 8 bases, leaving 14 bases between them.

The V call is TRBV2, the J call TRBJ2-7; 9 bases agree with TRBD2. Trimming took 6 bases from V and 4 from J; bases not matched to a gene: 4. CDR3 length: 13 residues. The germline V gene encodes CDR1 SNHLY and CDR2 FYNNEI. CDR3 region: CASRWRGGYEQYF. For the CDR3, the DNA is TGTGCCAGCAGGTGGCGGGGGGGGTACGAGCAGTACTTC.

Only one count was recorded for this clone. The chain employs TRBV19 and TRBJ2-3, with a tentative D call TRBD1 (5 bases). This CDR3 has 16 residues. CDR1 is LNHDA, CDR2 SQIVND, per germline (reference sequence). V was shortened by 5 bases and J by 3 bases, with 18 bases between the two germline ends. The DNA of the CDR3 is TGTGCCAGTAGTGACCCCAGGGTAAGGGAAACAGATACGCAGTATTTT. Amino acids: CASSDPRVRETDTQYF.

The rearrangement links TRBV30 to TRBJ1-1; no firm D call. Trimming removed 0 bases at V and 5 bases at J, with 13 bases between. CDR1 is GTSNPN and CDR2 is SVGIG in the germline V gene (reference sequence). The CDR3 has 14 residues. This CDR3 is CAWSVWEGRTEAFF. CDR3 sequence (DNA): TGTGCCTGGAGTGTATGGGAAGGGAGGACTGAAGCTTTCTTT.

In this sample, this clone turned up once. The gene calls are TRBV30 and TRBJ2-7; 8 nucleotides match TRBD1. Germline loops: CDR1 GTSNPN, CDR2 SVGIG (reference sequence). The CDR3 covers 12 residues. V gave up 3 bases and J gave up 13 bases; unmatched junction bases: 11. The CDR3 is CAWSTLGTGSYF. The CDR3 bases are TGTGCCTGGAGCACATTGGGGACAGGTTCATACTTC.

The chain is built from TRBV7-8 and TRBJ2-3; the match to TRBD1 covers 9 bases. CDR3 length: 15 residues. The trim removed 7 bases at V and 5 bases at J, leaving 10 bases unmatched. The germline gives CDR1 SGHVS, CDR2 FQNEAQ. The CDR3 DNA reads TGTGCCAGCATCAGTATACAGGGGGCGTTAGATACGCAGTATTTT. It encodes CASISIQGALDTQYF.

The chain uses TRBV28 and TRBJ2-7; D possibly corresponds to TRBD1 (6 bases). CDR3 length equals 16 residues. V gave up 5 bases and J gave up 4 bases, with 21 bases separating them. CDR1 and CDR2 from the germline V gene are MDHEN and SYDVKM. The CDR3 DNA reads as TGTGCCAGCAGTCCCCTATTACAGGGAGTAGCTTACGAGCAGTACTTC. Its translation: CASSPLLQGVAYEQYF.